The 24 T cell receptor beta chains given below trace back to one sample, sequenced in a study of long-term antiretroviral therapy in people with HIV. Survey-level resolution applied to immunoSEQ assay v3.0. Profiled with immunoSEQ multiplex PCR; TCRdb holds only in-frame clones, not every one. The sample consists of around 20,000 clones, over 65% of them appearing once. The sample consisted of unsorted PBMCs, taken 0.5 years before starting antiretroviral therapy. The receptors stem from a woman aged 50 to 65 with HIV.

CDR3 residues: CASSLAGPGQETQYF. The CDR3 bases are TGCGCCAGCAGCTTGGCGGGGCCGGGGCAAGAGACCCAGTACTTC. The genes are TRBV5-1 and TRBJ2-5; D may correspond to TRBD1 or TRBD2 (5 bases each). The CDR3 is made up of 15 amino acids. Deletions cut 0 bases from V and 2 bases from J, with 11 bases between. The germline V gene encodes CDR1 SGHRS and CDR2 YFSETQ.

This sequence joins TRBV7-2 and TRBJ1-1, with 8 bases lining up with TRBD1. CDR1 is SGHTA, CDR2 FQGNSA, per germline. V lost 5 bases, J lost 1 base, and 9 bases stayed unmatched. The CDR3 has 16 residues. In DNA form, the CDR3 reads TGTGCCAGCAGCGCCCGGGACAGGAGCGGGAACACTGAAGCTTTCTTT. Its translation: CASSARDRSGNTEAFF.

This clone was seen more than once but under ten times. One end of the junction does not line up with germline, which may come from a read error. This rearrangement joins TRBV4-1 to TRBJ2-7, with 7 bases matching TRBD1. Germline loops: CDR1 MGHRA, CDR2 YSYEKL. The CDR3 consists of 13 residues. The CDR3 coding sequence is TGTGCCAGCAGCCCCAGACAGGGCTACGAGCAGTACTTC. Its translation: CASSPRQGYEQYF.

The chain is built from TRBV7-9 and TRBJ2-1; D might be TRBD2 (6 bases). The CDR3 is 16 residues long. V dropped 1 base and J dropped 3 bases, with 13 bases sitting between them. The V gene's germline CDR1 is SEHNR and CDR2 FQNEAQ (reference sequence). CDR3 nucleotide sequence: TGTGCCAGCAGCTTAGGGGGGGAAGGGGTCTACAATGAGCAGTTCTTC. Residues: CASSLGGEGVYNEQFF.

The rearrangement links TRBV18 to TRBJ2-2; the D call may be TRBD1 or TRBD2 (6 bases each). Germline CDR1 reads KGHSH; CDR2 reads LQKENI. The V end lost 0 bases, the J end lost 7 bases, and 15 bases lay between the germline ends. This CDR3 region has 16 residues. DNA of the CDR3: TGTGCCAGCTCACCACCGACGGGGGCGCGTAGCGGGGAGCTGTTTTTT. Translated, it gives CASSPPTGARSGELFF.

The CDR3 DNA sequence: TGTGCCAGCGAGAGGGGAGGAACTGAAGCTTTCTTT. This gives the protein CASERGGTEAFF. The chain recombines TRBV6-1 with TRBJ1-1; perhaps TRBD1 as D (5 bases). CDR1 is MNHNS, CDR2 SASEGT, per germline. The CDR3 covers 12 residues. V was pared by 8 bases and J by 5 bases, with 12 bases between.

The rearrangement uses TRBV9 and TRBJ2-2; D might be TRBD1 (6 bases). This CDR3 comprises 16 residues. CDR1 is SGDLS, CDR2 YYNGEE, per germline. Trimming stripped 3 bases from V and 2 bases from J, with 14 bases between. CDR3 DNA sequence: TGTGCCAGCAGCGGTGGACAGCTAATCAACACCGGGGAGCTGTTTTTT. Translated: CASSGGQLINTGELFF.

The J gene is TRBJ2-1, the V gene TRBV10-3; possible D gene TRBD2, 6 bases. The CDR3 covers 17 residues. Trimming cost V 2 bases and J 2 bases, with 16 bases left between them. Per the germline V gene, CDR1 is ENHRY and CDR2 is SYGVKD. The CDR3 bases are TGTGCCATCAGTGAGCAGGTACTAGCAGGGCCCTACAATGAGCAGTTCTTC. It encodes CAISEQVLAGPYNEQFF.

V gene TRBV18 combines with J gene TRBJ2-1; D may be TRBD2 (5 bases). This CDR3 region has 15 residues. V gave up 0 bases and J gave up 0 bases, with 6 bases separating them. Germline V gives CDR1 KGHSH, CDR2 LQKENI. DNA for the CDR3: TGTGCCAGCTCACCACCTGGGAGCTCCTACAATGAGCAGTTCTTC. This sequence encodes CASSPPGSSYNEQFF. Based on the CDR3 plus reference TRBV18 and TRBJ2-1, the full variable domain is NAGVMQNPRHLVRRRGQEARLRCSPMKGHSHVYWYRQLPEEGLKFMVYLQKENIIDESGMPKERFSAEFPKEGPSILRIQQVVRGDSAAYFCASSPPGSSYNEQFFGPGTRLTVL.

The chain uses TRBV2 and TRBJ2-5; TRBD2 might be the D (7 bases). Trimming removed 4 bases at V and 5 bases at J, with 20 bases between. Per germline, CDR1 SNHLY and CDR2 FYNNEI. This CDR3 has 16 residues. The CDR3 bases are TGTGCCAGCAGTGTCGGTGGCGGGGGCTCGCAGGAGACCCAGTACTTC. It codes for CASSVGGGGSQETQYF.

In DNA, the CDR3 is TGTGCCAGCAGCGTAGTGGGCACAGATACGCAGTATTTT. Its protein is CASSVVGTDTQYF. The V call is TRBV9, the J call TRBJ2-3; no clear D. The germline V gene has CDR1 SGDLS and CDR2 YYNGEE. The CDR3 consists of 13 residues. The ends were cut back, 0 bases at V and 1 base at J, with 3 bases in the middle. The entire variable domain, with the rest obtained from reference TRBV9 and TRBJ2-3, is as follows: DSGVTQTPKHLITATGQRVTLRCSPRSGDLSVYWYQQSLDQGLQFLIQYYNGEERAKGNILERFSAQQFPDLHSELNLSSLELGDSALYFCASSVVGTDTQYFGPGTRLTVL.

This chain connects TRBV5-4 to TRBJ2-7, with 11 bases identical to TRBD1. V was pared by 4 bases and J by 7 bases, with 4 bases of the junction left unmatched. Germline lookup yields CDR1 SGHNT and CDR2 YYREEE (reference sequence). This CDR3 comprises 13 residues. The CDR3 loop is CASSRDRGGEQYF. The CDR3 DNA follows: TGTGCCAGCAGCCGGGACAGGGGGGGGGAGCAGTACTTC.

V is TRBV5-6 and J is TRBJ2-2; D is possibly TRBD2 (6 bases). The CDR3 is 14 residues long. The V end was cut by 4 bases, the J end by 4 bases, with 11 bases between. Germline V lookup: CDR1 SGHDT, CDR2 YYEEEE. The CDR3 is CASSPGTATGELFF. The DNA of the CDR3 is TGTGCCAGCAGCCCCGGGACTGCCACCGGGGAGCTGTTTTTT.

The chain carries TRBV5-6 and TRBJ1-5; the D gene is possibly TRBD1 (6 bases). This CDR3 comprises 19 residues. V was cut by 4 bases and J by 2 bases, with 25 bases left in between. Germline CDR1 is SGHDT and CDR2 is YYEEEE. DNA of the CDR3: TGTGCCAGCAGCGACCGGGACACGGGATTGGATTATGGCAATCAGCCCCAGCATTTT. This gives the protein CASSDRDTGLDYGNQPQHF.

This clone was counted a single time. The chain recombines TRBV18 with TRBJ1-1; D is ambiguous. With 3 bases removed from V and 0 bases from J, the gap between germline ends came to 11 bases. The CDR3 runs 15 residues. In germline, CDR1 is KGHSH, CDR2 LQKENI. The CDR3 sequence is CASSPRSGVNTEAFF. The CDR3 bases are TGTGCCAGCTCACCTCGTAGTGGGGTGAACACTGAAGCTTTCTTT. Complete variable domain (other parts from reference TRBV18 and TRBJ1-1): NAGVMQNPRHLVRRRGQEARLRCSPMKGHSHVYWYRQLPEEGLKFMVYLQKENIIDESGMPKERFSAEFPKEGPSILRIQQVVRGDSAAYFCASSPRSGVNTEAFFGQGTRLTVV.

This clone occurred a few times. The rearrangement links TRBV7-3 to TRBJ2-3; the D is unclear. This CDR3 spans 11 amino acids. The germline V gene encodes CDR1 SGHTA and CDR2 FQGTGA. V lost 4 bases and J 2 bases, leaving 1 base between the germline ends. The CDR3 DNA reads TGTGCCAGCAGCTCCACAGATACGCAGTATTTT. Translation: CASSSTDTQYF.

The V and J genes are TRBV5-1 and TRBJ1-1, with D uncertain. The ends were cut back, 0 bases at V and 0 bases at J, with 6 bases in the middle. The CDR3 runs 14 residues. Germline CDR1 reads SGHRS; CDR2 reads YFSETQ. CDR3 loop: CASSLGPMNTEAFF. The CDR3 coding sequence is TGCGCCAGCAGCTTGGGCCCAATGAACACTGAAGCTTTCTTT.

CDR3 loop: CSARGQGEAFF. CDR3 sequence (DNA): TGCAGTGCTAGGGGGCAGGGTGAAGCTTTCTTT. The chain joins TRBV20-1 to TRBJ1-1, with D possibly being TRBD1 (5 bases). Germline-derived CDR1 and CDR2 are DFQATT and SNEGSKA (reference sequence). The V end lost 3 bases, the J end lost 7 bases, and 9 bases lay between the germline ends. The CDR3 runs to 11 residues.

This CDR3 is CASSPTGVYGYTF. The CDR3 DNA is TGTGCCAGCAGCCCGACAGGGGTCTATGGCTACACCTTC. The chain has TRBV7-2 and TRBJ1-2, with TRBD1 identical over 8 bases. Germline trimming cut 5 bases from V and 4 bases from J; bases unmatched to any gene: 3. CDR3 length: 13 residues. The germline V gene encodes CDR1 SGHTA and CDR2 FQGNSA.

The genes are TRBV28 and TRBJ1-5; 7 bases are shared with TRBD1. Germline V gene data show CDR1 as MDHEN and CDR2 as SYDVKM. The CDR3 has 14 amino acids. Germline trimming cut 7 bases from V and 1 base from J; bases unmatched to any gene: 4. In DNA, the CDR3 is TGTGCCAGCAAGGGGGCGTCGAGCAATCAGCCCCAGCATTTT. Translating gives CASKGASSNQPQHF. Full variable domain (outside the CDR3, taken from reference TRBV28 and TRBJ1-5): DVKVTQSSRYLVKRTGEKVFLECVQDMDHENMFWYRQDPGLGLRLIYFSYDVKMKEKGDIPEGYSVSREKKERFSLILESASTNQTSMYLCASKGASSNQPQHFGDGTRLSIL.

This clone was picked up one time. The chain employs TRBV19 and TRBJ1-2; 7 nucleotides agree with TRBD1. J gave up 4 bases and V 3 bases, and 5 bases lay outside the gene matches. Germline CDR1 and CDR2: LNHDA and SQIVND (reference sequence). The CDR3 has 14 residues. For the CDR3, the DNA is TGTGCCAGTAGTATGGACAGGCTAAGCTATGGCTACACCTTC. Residues: CASSMDRLSYGYTF.

V and J are TRBV7-7 and TRBJ2-2, with D unclear. The germline gives CDR1 SSHAT, CDR2 FNYEAQ (reference sequence). This CDR3 is built from 13 residues. V lost 3 bases to trimming and J lost 1 base, with 3 bases between them. The CDR3 region has the DNA TGTGCCAGCAGCTTCGGGAACACCGGGGAGCTGTTTTTT. Amino acids: CASSFGNTGELFF. The variable domain in full, completed from reference TRBV7-7 and TRBJ2-2, reads GAGVSQSPRYKVTKRGQDVTLRCDPISSHATLYWYQQALGQGPEFLTYFNYEAQPDKSGLPSDRFSAERPEGSISTLTIQRTEQRDSAMYRCASSFGNTGELFFGEGSRLTVL.

This sequence joins TRBV28 and TRBJ1-1; tentatively, D is TRBD1 (6 bases). V was pared by 6 bases and J by 1 base, with 12 bases between. The CDR3 extends over 14 amino acids. Per germline, CDR1 MDHEN and CDR2 SYDVKM. CDR3 amino acids: CASRTGARNTEAFF. The DNA of the CDR3 is TGTGCCAGCAGAACGGGGGCGAGGAACACTGAAGCTTTCTTT. Combining the CDR3 with reference TRBV28 and TRBJ1-1 gives the whole variable domain DVKVTQSSRYLVKRTGEKVFLECVQDMDHENMFWYRQDPGLGLRLIYFSYDVKMKEKGDIPEGYSVSREKKERFSLILESASTNQTSMYLCASRTGARNTEAFFGQGTRLTVV.

In this sample, this clone turned up once. The rearrangement links TRBV7-9 to TRBJ2-5, with unresolved D. The DNA end favors TRBJ2-7, so the J call may be wrong. The length of the CDR3 is 12 residues. Germline loops: CDR1 SEHNR, CDR2 FQNEAQ (reference sequence). The CDR3 sequence: CASSLWNYEQYF. CDR3 DNA: TGTGCCAGCTCCTTGTGGAACTACGAGCAGTACTTC.